The clone carrying this T cell receptor beta chain was counted ten times or more. Sequenced by immunoSEQ multiplex PCR; TCRdb stores in-frame clones only, minus some. The repertoire holds tens of thousands of clones, roughly 87% seen once, with about 52% in the top ten. This entry belongs to a study of blood T cell repertoires in COVID-19. Looked up from germline, CDR1 is SGHRS and CDR2 is YFSETQ. The CDR3 runs to 16 residues. V was clipped by 4 bases and J by 7 bases; unmatched bases: 9. The sequence was collected from a human donor with acute or convalescent COVID-19. The donor label of this sample is uncertain. What was sequenced was peripheral blood. The genes are TRBV5-1 and TRBJ1-6, with 9 bases aligning to TRBD1. The CDR3 DNA reads as TGCGCCAGCAGCGAGACACCGGGACAGGGCAATTCACCCCTCCACTTT. It specifies CASSETPGQGNSPLHF.